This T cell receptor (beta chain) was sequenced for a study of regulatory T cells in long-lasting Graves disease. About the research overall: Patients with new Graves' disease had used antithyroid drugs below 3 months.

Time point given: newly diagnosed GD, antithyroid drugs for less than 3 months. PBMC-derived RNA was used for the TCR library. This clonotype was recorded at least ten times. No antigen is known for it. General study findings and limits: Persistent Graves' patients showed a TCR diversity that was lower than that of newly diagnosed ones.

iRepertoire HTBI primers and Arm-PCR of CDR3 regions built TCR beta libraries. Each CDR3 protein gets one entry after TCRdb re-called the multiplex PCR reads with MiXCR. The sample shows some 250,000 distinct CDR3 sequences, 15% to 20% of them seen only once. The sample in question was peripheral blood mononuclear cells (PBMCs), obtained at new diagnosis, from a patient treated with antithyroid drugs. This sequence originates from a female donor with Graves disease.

For the CDR3, the DNA is TGTGCCAGCAGCCAAGACAGGGGCTTTTCGACTAATGAAAAACTGTTTTTT. Residues: CASSQDRGFSTNEKLFF. The chain recombines TRBV16 with TRBJ1-4, with 8 bases lining up with TRBD1. With 2 bases clipped from V and 2 bases from J, the junction kept 7 bases outside the gene matches. The CDR3 covers 17 residues. Germline CDR1 is KGHSY and CDR2 is FQNENV.